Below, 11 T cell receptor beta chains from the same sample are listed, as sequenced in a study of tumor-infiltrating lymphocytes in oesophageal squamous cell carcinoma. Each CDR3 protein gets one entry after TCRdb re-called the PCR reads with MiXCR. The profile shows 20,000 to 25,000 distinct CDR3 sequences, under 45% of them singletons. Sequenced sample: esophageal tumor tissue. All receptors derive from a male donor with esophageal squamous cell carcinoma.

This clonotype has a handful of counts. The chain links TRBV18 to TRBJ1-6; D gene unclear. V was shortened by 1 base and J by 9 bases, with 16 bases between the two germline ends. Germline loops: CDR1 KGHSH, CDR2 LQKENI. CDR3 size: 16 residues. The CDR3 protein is CASSPRSPMSGSPLHF. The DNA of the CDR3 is TGTGCCAGCTCACCACGGTCCCCCATGTCGGGTTCACCCCTCCACTTT.

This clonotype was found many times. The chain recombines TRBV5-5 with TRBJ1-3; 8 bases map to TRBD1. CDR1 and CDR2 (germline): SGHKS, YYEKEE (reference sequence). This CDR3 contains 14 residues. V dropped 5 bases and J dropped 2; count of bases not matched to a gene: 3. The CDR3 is CASSWTGTGNTIYF. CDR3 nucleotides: TGTGCCAGCAGTTGGACAGGGACTGGAAACACCATATATTTT.

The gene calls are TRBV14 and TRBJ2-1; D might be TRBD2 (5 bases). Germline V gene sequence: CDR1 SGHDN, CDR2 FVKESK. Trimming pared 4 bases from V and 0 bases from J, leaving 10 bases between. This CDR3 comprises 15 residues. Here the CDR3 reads CASSRGLSSYNEQFF. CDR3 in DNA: TGTGCCAGCAGCCGAGGACTTAGCTCCTACAATGAGCAGTTCTTC.

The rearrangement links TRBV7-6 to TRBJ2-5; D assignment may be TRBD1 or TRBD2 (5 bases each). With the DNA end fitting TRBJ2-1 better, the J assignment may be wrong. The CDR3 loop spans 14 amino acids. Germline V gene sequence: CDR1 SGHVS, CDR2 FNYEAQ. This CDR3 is CASSLSGTGYEQFF. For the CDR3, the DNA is TGTGCCAGCAGCTTATCTGGGACCGGATACGAGCAGTTCTTC.

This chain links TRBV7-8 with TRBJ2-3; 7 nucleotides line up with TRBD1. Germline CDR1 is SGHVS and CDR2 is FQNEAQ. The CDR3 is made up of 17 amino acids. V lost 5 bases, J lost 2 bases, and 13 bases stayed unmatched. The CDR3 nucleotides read TGTGCCAGCAGCCAAAGTCCGGGACAGCGGACCACAGATACGCAGTATTTT. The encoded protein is CASSQSPGQRTTDTQYF. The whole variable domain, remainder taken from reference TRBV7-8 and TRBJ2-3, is GAGVSQSPRYKVAKRGQDVALRCDPISGHVSLFWYQQALGQGPEFLTYFQNEAQLDKSGLPSDRFFAERPEGSVSTLKIQRTQQEDSAVYLCASSQSPGQRTTDTQYFGPGTRLTVL.

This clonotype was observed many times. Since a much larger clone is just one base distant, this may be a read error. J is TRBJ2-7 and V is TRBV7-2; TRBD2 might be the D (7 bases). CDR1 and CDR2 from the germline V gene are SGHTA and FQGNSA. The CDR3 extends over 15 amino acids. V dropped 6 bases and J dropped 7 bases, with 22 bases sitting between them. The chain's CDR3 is CASSLTGGHRDEQYF. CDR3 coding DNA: TGTGCCAGCAGTCTCACGGGAGGCCACAGGGATGAGCAGTACTTC. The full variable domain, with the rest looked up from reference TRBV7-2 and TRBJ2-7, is GAGVSQSPSNKVTEKGKDVELRCDPISGHTALYWYRQSLGQGLEFLIYFQGNSAPDKSGLPSDRFSAERTGGSVSTLTIQRTQQEDSAVYLCASSLTGGHRDEQYFGPGTRLTVT.

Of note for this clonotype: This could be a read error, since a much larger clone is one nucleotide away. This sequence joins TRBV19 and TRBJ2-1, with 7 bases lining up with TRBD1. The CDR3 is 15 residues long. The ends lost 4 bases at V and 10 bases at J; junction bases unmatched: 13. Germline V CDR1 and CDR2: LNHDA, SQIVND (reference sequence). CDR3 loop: CASSKTTGLTYEQFF. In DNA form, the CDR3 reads TGTGCCAGTAGTAAAACGACAGGGCTTACCTACGAGCAGTTCTTC.

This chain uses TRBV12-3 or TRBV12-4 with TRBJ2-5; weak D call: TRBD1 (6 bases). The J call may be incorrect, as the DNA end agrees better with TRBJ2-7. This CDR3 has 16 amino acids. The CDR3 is CASSLVNVGTIYEQYF. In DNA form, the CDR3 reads TGTGCCAGCAGTTTAGTTAATGTAGGGACAATCTACGAGCAGTACTTC.

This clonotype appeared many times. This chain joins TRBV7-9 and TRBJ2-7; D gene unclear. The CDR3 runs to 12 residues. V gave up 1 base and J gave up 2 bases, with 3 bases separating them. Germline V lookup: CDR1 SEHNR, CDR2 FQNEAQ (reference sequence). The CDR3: CASSLGAYEQYF. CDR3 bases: TGTGCCAGCAGCTTAGGAGCCTACGAGCAGTACTTC.

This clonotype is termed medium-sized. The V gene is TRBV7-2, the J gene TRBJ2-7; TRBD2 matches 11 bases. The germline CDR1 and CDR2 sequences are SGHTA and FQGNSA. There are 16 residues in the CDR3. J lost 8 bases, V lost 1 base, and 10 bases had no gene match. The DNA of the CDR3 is TGTGCCAGCAGCTTAGGACTACTAGCGGGAGCTACTAAGCAGTACTTC. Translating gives CASSLGLLAGATKQYF.

Here the CDR3 reads CSATLTRGYTEAFF. Written as DNA, the CDR3 is TGCAGTGCTACCCTGACCAGGGGTTACACTGAAGCTTTCTTT. V is TRBV20-1 and J is TRBJ1-1, with D perhaps TRBD1 (6 bases). CDR1 and CDR2 (germline): DFQATT, SNEGSKA (reference sequence). The CDR3 consists of 14 residues. The ends were cut back, 4 bases at V and 3 bases at J, with 15 bases in the middle.